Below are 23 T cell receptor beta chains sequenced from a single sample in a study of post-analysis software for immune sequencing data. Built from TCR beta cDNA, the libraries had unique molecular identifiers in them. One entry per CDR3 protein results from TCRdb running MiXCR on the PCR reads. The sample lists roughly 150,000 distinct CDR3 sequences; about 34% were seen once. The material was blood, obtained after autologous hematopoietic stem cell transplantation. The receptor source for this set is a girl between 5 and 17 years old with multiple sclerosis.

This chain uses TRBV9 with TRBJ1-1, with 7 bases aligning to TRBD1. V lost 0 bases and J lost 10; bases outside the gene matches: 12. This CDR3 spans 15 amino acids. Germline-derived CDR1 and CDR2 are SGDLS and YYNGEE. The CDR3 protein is CASSVGSTGLFGAFF. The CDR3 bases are TGTGCCAGCAGCGTAGGGTCGACAGGGCTATTTGGAGCTTTCTTT.

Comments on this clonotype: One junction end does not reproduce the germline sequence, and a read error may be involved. In nucleotides, the CDR3 is TGCACCAGCAGCCAAGGTGAAGGAAAGCAGTACTTC. This gives the protein CTSSQGEGKQYF. The V and J genes are TRBV4-3 and TRBJ2-5, with D uncertain. CDR1 LGHNA and CDR2 YSLEER come from the germline V gene. This CDR3 comprises 12 residues.

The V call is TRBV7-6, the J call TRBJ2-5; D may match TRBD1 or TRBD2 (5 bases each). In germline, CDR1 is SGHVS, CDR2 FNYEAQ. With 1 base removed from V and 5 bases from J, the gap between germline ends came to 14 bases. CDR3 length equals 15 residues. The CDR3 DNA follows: TGTGCCAGCAGCTTAGGGGGACCCGGAGGTGAGACCCAGTACTTC. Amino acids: CASSLGGPGGETQYF.

The CDR3 loop reads CASSPRTGRETQYF. Written as DNA, the CDR3 is TGTGCCAGCAGTCCAAGGACAGGGAGGGAGACCCAGTACTTC. The rearrangement joins TRBV6-7 to TRBJ2-5; 8 nucleotides agree with TRBD1. TRBV6-7 is an open reading frame whose function is uncertain. The CDR3 consists of 14 residues. Trimming removed 5 bases from V and 5 bases from J; junction bases left unmatched: 7.

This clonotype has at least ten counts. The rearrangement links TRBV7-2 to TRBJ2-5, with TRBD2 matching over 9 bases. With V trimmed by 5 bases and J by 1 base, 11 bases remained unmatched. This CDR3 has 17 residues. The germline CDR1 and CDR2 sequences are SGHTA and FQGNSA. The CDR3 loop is CASSQGRLAVFQETQYF. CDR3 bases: TGTGCCAGCAGCCAGGGGCGACTAGCGGTCTTCCAAGAGACCCAGTACTTC.

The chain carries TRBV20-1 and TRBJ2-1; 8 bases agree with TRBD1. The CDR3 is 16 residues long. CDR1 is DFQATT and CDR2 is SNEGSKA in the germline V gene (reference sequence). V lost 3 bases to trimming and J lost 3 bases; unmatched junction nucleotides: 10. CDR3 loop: CSARGPPGQGYNEQFF. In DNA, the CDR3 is TGCAGTGCTAGGGGACCTCCCGGACAGGGCTACAATGAGCAGTTCTTC.

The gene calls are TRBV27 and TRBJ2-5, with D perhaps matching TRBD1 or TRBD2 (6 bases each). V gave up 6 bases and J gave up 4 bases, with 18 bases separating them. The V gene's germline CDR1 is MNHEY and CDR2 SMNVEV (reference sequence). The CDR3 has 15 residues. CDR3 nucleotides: TGTGCCAGCAGCCGCCCGCCTAGGGGGGTAGAGACCCAGTACTTC. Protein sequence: CASSRPPRGVETQYF.

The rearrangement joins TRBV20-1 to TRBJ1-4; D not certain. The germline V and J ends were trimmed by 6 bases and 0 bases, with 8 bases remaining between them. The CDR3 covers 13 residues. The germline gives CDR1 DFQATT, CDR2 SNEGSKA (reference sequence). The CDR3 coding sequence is TGCAGTGCCCTCTCTACAACTAATGAAAAACTGTTTTTT. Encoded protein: CSALSTTNEKLFF.

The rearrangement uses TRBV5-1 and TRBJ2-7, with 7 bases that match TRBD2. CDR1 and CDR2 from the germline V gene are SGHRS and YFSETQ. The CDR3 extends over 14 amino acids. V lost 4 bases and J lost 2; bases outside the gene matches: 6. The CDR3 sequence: CASSGSGAPYEQYF. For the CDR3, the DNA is TGCGCCAGCAGCGGGAGCGGGGCCCCCTACGAGCAGTACTTC.

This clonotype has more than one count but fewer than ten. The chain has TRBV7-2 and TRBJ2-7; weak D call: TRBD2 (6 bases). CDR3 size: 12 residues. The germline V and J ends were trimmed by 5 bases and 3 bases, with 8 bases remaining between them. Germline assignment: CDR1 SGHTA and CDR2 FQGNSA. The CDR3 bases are TGTGCCAGCAGCCCGCGGGACTACGAGCAGTACTTC. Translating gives CASSPRDYEQYF.

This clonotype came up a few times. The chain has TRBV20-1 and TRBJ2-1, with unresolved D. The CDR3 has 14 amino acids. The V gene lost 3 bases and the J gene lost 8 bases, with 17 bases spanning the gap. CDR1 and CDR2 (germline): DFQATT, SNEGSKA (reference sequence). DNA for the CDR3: TGCAGTGCTAGGCCGGCAATTAATCAGCATGAGCAGTTCTTC. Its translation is CSARPAINQHEQFF.

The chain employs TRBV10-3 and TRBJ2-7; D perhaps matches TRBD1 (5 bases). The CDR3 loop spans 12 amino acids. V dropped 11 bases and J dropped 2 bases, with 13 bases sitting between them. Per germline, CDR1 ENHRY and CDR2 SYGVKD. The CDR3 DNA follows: TGTGCCGTCGCCGAGACAGCCTACGAGCAGTACTTC. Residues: CAVAETAYEQYF.

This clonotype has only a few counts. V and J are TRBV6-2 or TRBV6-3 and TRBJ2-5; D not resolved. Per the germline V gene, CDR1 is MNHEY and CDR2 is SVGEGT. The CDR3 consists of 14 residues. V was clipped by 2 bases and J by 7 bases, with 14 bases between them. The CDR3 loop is CASSYGSPPWTQYF. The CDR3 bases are TGTGCCAGCAGTTACGGATCCCCCCCGTGGACCCAGTACTTC.

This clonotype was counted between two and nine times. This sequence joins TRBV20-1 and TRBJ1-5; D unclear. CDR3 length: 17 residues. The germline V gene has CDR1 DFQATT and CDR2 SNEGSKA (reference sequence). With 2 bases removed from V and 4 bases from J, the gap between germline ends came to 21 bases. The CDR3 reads CSARLNPFGVSNQPQHF. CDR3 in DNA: TGCAGTGCTAGACTCAACCCTTTCGGGGTATCGAATCAGCCCCAGCATTTT.

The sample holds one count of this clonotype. DNA of the CDR3: TGTGCCAGCACCTGGGACAGGTTGAACACTGAAGCTTTCTTT. It is translated as CASTWDRLNTEAFF. The chain links TRBV2 to TRBJ1-1; TRBD1 aligns across 8 bases. CDR3 size: 14 residues. Germline V CDR1 and CDR2: SNHLY, FYNNEI. V dropped 7 bases and J dropped 0; count of bases not matched to a gene: 4.

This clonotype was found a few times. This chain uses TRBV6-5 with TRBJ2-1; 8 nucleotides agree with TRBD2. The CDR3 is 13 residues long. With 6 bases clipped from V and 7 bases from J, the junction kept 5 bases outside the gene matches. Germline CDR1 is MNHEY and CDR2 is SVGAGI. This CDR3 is CASSPPGGNEQFF. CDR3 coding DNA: TGTGCCAGCAGCCCCCCGGGGGGGAATGAGCAGTTCTTC.

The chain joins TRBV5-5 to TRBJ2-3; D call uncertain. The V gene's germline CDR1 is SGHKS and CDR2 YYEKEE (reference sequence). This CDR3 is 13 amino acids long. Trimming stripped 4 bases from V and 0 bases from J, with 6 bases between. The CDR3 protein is CASSEVSTDTQYF. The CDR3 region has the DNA TGTGCCAGCAGCGAGGTTAGCACAGATACGCAGTATTTT.

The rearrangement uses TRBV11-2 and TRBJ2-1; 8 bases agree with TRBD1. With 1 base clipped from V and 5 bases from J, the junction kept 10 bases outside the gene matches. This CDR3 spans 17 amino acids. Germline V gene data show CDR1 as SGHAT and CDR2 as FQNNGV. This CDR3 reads CASSLALRGTGHNEQFF. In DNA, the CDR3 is TGTGCCAGCAGCTTAGCCCTCCGGGGGACAGGCCACAATGAGCAGTTCTTC.

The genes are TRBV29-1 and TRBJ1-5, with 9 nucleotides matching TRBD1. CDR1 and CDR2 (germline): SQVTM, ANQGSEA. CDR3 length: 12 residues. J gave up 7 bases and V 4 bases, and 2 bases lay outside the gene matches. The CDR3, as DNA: TGCAGCGTTGGGGACAGGGACCAGCCCCAGCATTTT. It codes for CSVGDRDQPQHF.

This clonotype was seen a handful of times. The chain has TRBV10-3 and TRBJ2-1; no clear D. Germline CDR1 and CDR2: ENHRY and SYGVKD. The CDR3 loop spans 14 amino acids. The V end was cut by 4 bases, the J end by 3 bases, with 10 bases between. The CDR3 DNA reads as TGTGCCATCAGTGGGGTGACGGACTACAATGAGCAGTTCTTC. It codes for CAISGVTDYNEQFF.

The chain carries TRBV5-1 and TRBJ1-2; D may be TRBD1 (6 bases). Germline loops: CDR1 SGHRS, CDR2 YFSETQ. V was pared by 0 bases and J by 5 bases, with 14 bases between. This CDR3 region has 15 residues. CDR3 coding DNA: TGCGCCAGCAGCTTGGCCCGGGACATTTCTTATGGCTACACCTTC. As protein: CASSLARDISYGYTF.

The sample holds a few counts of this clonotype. The CDR3 region has the DNA TGTGCCAGCAGCCAGACTAAAACCTCCAATGAGCAGTTCTTC. Translating it yields CASSQTKTSNEQFF. V gene TRBV6-5 combines with J gene TRBJ2-1, with a weak D call TRBD2 (5 bases). Trimming cost V 6 bases and J 6 bases, with 15 bases left between them. This CDR3 comprises 14 residues. Germline-derived CDR1 and CDR2 are MNHEY and SVGAGI.

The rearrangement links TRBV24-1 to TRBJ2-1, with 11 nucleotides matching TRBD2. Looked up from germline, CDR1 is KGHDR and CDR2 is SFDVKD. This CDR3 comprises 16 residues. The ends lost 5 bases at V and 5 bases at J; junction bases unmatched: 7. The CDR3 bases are TGTGCCACCAGTGCTTTACTAGCGGGAGCCCACAATGAGCAGTTCTTC. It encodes CATSALLAGAHNEQFF.